This T cell receptor (beta chain) stems from a study of vaccination and CD4 T cells after COVID-19. Regarding treatment: 10-day PBMC culture with coronavirus spike peptide pools or control peptides (ViraFEST assay). Cultured CD4+ T cell DNA was sequenced using the Oncomine TCR Beta short-read assay. TCRdb redid the calling of the PCR reads with MiXCR, one entry per CDR3 protein. The sample lists about 15,000 distinct CDR3 sequences, less than 55% occurring once. The CDR3 consists of 13 residues. Only a few counts were recorded for this clonotype. Its antigen is undetermined. The rearrangement joins TRBV21-1 to TRBJ1-2; the listed D gene, TRBD1, was not tested against the DNA. TRBV21-1 is labeled a pseudogene. This clonotype was sampled from a human donor who had recovered from COVID-19. Sequencing used CD4+ T cells from blood, cultured in vitro. In nucleotides, the CDR3 is TGTGCCAGCAGCAAAGTCGGCAGGGGTGGCTACACCTTC. It is translated as CASSKVGRGGYTF.